Presented here are 17 T cell receptor beta chains from one specimen sequenced in a study of T cell responses to AZD1222 COVID-19 vaccine. Only in-frame clones appear in the TCRdb table, and some are missing; sequencing was by immunoSEQ multiplex PCR. The sample lists over 150,000 clones; around 90% were seen once. Sequenced here: peripheral blood, sampled on day 0 of AZD1222 vaccination. These receptors were collected from an adult in good health.

This clone was counted a single time. The chain combines TRBV7-8 with TRBJ2-2, with no clear D. The germline V gene encodes CDR1 SGHVS and CDR2 FQNEAQ. CDR3 size: 17 residues. Trimming removed 5 bases from V and 6 bases from J, with 22 bases in between. In DNA, the CDR3 is TGTGCCAGCAGCGCACAACCCACTACTCTGAATCCCGGGGAGCTGTTTTTT. Amino acids: CASSAQPTTLNPGELFF.

This CDR3 is CSVGREPRRADTQYF. The CDR3, as DNA: TGCAGCGTTGGACGGGAGCCCCGGAGGGCAGATACGCAGTATTTT. The J gene is TRBJ2-3, the V gene TRBV29-1, with a tentative D call TRBD2 (6 bases). The CDR3 contains 15 residues. Between the trimmed V and J ends, which lost 4 bases and 4 bases, there was a span of 18 bases. CDR1 is SQVTM, CDR2 ANQGSEA, per germline.

This chain's CDR3 is CATARSGFSYEQYF. The CDR3 coding sequence is TGTGCCACCGCCAGAAGCGGGTTCTCCTACGAGCAGTACTTC. This rearrangement joins TRBV27 to TRBJ2-7, with a tentative D call TRBD2 (6 bases). The CDR3 runs 14 residues. V shed 10 bases and J shed 0 bases, with 16 bases lying between them. From germline, CDR1 is MNHEY and CDR2 SMNVEV (reference sequence).

CDR3 amino acids: CASSYSDRGFNEQFF. CDR3 sequence (DNA): TGTGCCAGCAGTTACTCGGACAGGGGGTTCAATGAGCAGTTCTTC. The chain links TRBV6-5 to TRBJ2-1, with 10 bases that match TRBD1. The CDR3 sequence is 15 residues long. The ends lost 0 bases at V and 6 bases at J; junction bases unmatched: 2. CDR1 is MNHEY, CDR2 SVGAGI, per germline.

The rearrangement links TRBV5-6 to TRBJ1-2; 8 bases match TRBD1. The V gene's germline CDR1 is SGHDT and CDR2 YYEEEE. The CDR3 consists of 17 residues. V gave up 0 bases and J gave up 7 bases; unmatched junction bases: 14. Here the CDR3 DNA reads TGTGCCAGCAGCTTGGGTCGTCAGGGGGCGAACAGGGGTGGCTACACCTTC. Its translation is CASSLGRQGANRGGYTF.

The rearrangement joins TRBV6-2 or TRBV6-3 to TRBJ2-7; tentatively, D is TRBD1 or TRBD2 (5 bases each). Trimming cost V 6 bases and J 0 bases, with 12 bases left between them. Germline V lookup: CDR1 MNHEY, CDR2 SVGEGT. This CDR3 comprises 14 residues. The CDR3 DNA sequence: TGTGCCAGCAGCCGGGACGGCGCCTCCTACGAGCAGTACTTC. It encodes CASSRDGASYEQYF.

The rearrangement links TRBV2 to TRBJ1-2; 9 nucleotides agree with TRBD1. Looked up from germline, CDR1 is SNHLY and CDR2 is FYNNEI. This CDR3 is built from 14 residues. Losses at the gene ends were 5 bases for V and 2 bases for J; bases not matched to a gene: 3. The CDR3 DNA is TGTGCCAGCAGTTTACAGGGGGCGAACTATGGCTACACCTTC. Its translation: CASSLQGANYGYTF.

The chain is built from TRBV20-1 and TRBJ2-3; D not resolved. V gave up 3 bases and J gave up 5 bases, with 9 bases separating them. This CDR3 has 12 residues. The germline V gene has CDR1 DFQATT and CDR2 SNEGSKA (reference sequence). The chain's CDR3 is CSASPPQDTQYF. The CDR3 DNA sequence: TGCAGTGCTAGTCCTCCCCAAGATACGCAGTATTTT.

The J gene is TRBJ2-1, the V gene TRBV6-6; TRBD2 is a possible D gene (5 bases). V lost 7 bases and J 6 bases, leaving 13 bases between the germline ends. Per the germline V gene, CDR1 is MNHNY and CDR2 is SVGAGI (reference sequence). The CDR3 is 13 amino acids. The CDR3 spells CASTPRDGNEQFF. As DNA, the CDR3 is TGTGCCAGCACCCCCCGGGATGGCAATGAGCAGTTCTTC.

The V call is TRBV3-1 (or the pseudogene TRBV3-2), the J call TRBJ1-1; D is possibly TRBD1 (5 bases). Germline V gives CDR1 LGHDT, CDR2 YNNKEL (reference sequence). CDR3 length: 14 amino acids. The V gene lost 2 bases and the J gene lost 5 bases, with 12 bases spanning the gap. CDR3: CASSQRGGDTEAFF. DNA for the CDR3: TGTGCCAGCAGCCAAAGGGGCGGGGATACTGAAGCTTTCTTT.

This chain uses TRBV27 with TRBJ1-5; 10 nucleotides align to TRBD1. Germline V gene lookup returns CDR1 MNHEY and CDR2 SMNVEV (reference sequence). Trimming at V came to 3 bases and at J to 9 bases, leaving 5 bases not matched to a gene. CDR3 length equals 14 residues. CDR3 region: CASSLDRGRAPQHF. Here the CDR3 DNA reads TGTGCCAGCAGTTTGGACAGGGGGAGGGCGCCCCAGCATTTT.

The chain couples TRBV5-4 to TRBJ1-1; the D is unclear. The CDR3 is made up of 14 amino acids. Germline CDR1 and CDR2: SGHNT and YYREEE (reference sequence). Trimming stripped 0 bases from V and 0 bases from J, with 6 bases between. Here the CDR3 DNA reads TGTGCCAGCAGCTTGGGTCAGATGAACACTGAAGCTTTCTTT. Protein product: CASSLGQMNTEAFF.

J is TRBJ1-1 and V is TRBV7-9; maybe TRBD1 (6 bases). The CDR3 length is 14 residues. Germline CDR1 and CDR2: SEHNR and FQNEAQ (reference sequence). With 4 bases removed from V and 2 bases from J, the gap between germline ends came to 11 bases. The CDR3 here is CASSSPGVNTEAFF. For the CDR3, the DNA is TGTGCCAGCAGCTCCCCAGGGGTAAACACTGAAGCTTTCTTT. The complete variable domain, with remaining parts taken from reference TRBV7-9 and TRBJ1-1, reads DTGVSQNPRHKITKRGQNVTFRCDPISEHNRLYWYRQTLGQGPEFLTYFQNEAQLEKSRLLSDRFSAERPKGSFSTLEIQRTEQGDSAMYLCASSSPGVNTEAFFGQGTRLTVV.

The rearrangement joins TRBV7-8 to TRBJ2-7; D may be TRBD2 (7 bases). The CDR3 has 16 amino acids. The V and J ends lost 5 bases and 7 bases respectively, with 24 bases between them. Germline V gives CDR1 SGHVS, CDR2 FQNEAQ. The CDR3 nucleotides are TGTGCCAGCAGCCCGACCGGACTAGGGGGGGGAATAGAGCAGTACTTC. It codes for CASSPTGLGGGIEQYF.

The V and J genes are TRBV5-6 and TRBJ2-5, with 7 bases matching TRBD1. Trimming at V came to 2 bases and at J to 7 bases, leaving 5 bases not matched to a gene. The CDR3 length is 13 residues. Germline CDR1 SGHDT, CDR2 YYEEEE. CDR3 amino acids: CASSLGPGGTQYF. The CDR3 DNA sequence: TGTGCCAGCAGCTTAGGACCAGGGGGGACCCAGTACTTC. The entire variable domain, with the rest obtained from reference TRBV5-6 and TRBJ2-5, is as follows: DAGVTQSPTHLIKTRGQQVTLRCSPKSGHDTVSWYQQALGQGPQFIFQYYEEEERQRGNFPDRFSGHQFPNYSSELNVNALLLGDSALYLCASSLGPGGTQYFGPGTRLLVL.

This chain links TRBV3-1 (or the pseudogene TRBV3-2) with TRBJ2-1; D is possibly TRBD1 (6 bases). Germline V gene sequence: CDR1 LGHDT, CDR2 YNNKEL (reference sequence). The CDR3 runs 15 residues. Trimming pared 5 bases from V and 10 bases from J, leaving 21 bases between. The CDR3 loop reads CASSSQGWARYEQFF. The CDR3 DNA sequence: TGTGCCAGCAGCTCCCAGGGGTGGGCCCGCTACGAGCAGTTCTTC.

The chain is built from TRBV24-1 and TRBJ1-2; TRBD1 agrees at 7 bases. The CDR3 extends over 12 amino acids. Looked up from germline, CDR1 is KGHDR and CDR2 is SFDVKD. The V and J ends lost 9 bases and 5 bases, in that order; junction bases with no gene match: 5. The CDR3 is CATDRDRYGYTF. For the CDR3, the DNA is TGTGCCACCGACAGGGATCGGTATGGCTACACCTTC.